Listed below are T cell receptor beta chains from one sample, sequenced in a study of cytomegalovirus exposure and HLA in healthy donors. TCRdb's copy holds only in-frame clones and misses some; the assay was immunoSEQ multiplex PCR. The sample lists about 120,000 clones, 80% occurring once. Sample: PBMCs. These TCRs come from a man in his fifties in good health and CMV-seronegative. Both conserved end residues are part of each CDR3. The size entry is marked missing in some rows and otherwise reads once, few, many or a size class.

size	J	V	CDR3
-	TRBJ2-2	TRBV28	CASSKTSPGELFF
-	TRBJ2-3	TRBV7-2	CASSRLAGGQTDTQYF
-	TRBJ1-6	TRBV19	CASSIRTGDGSSPLHF
-	TRBJ1-5	TRBV7-6	CASSGREDQPQHF
-	TRBJ1-2	TRBV28	CASSKGTGVHGYTF
-	TRBJ2-5	TRBV10-3	CAISGLGVGRGETQYF
-	TRBJ1-1	TRBV5-1	CASSLEGADTEAFF
-	TRBJ2-3	TRBV7-2	CASSRNSGGSTDTQYF
-	TRBJ2-7	TRBV7-2	CASSLAASGRLYEQYF
few	TRBJ1-3	TRBV11-2	CASSPLGGAGNTIYF
once	TRBJ1-1	TRBV28	CASSRGRQGLRAEAFF
-	TRBJ2-1	TRBV29-1	CSVEWPQGDEQFF
-	TRBJ2-7	TRBV7-6	CASSLLSGRVDEQYF
-	TRBJ2-5	TRBV6-5	CASSSTEKETQYF
-	TRBJ2-1	TRBV7-8	CASSLSLAGYNEQFF
-	TRBJ1-2	TRBV9	CASSVEGQSYGYTF
-	TRBJ2-1	TRBV7-9	CASSLSSGGDEQFF
-	TRBJ1-1	TRBV28	CASSPPRGHPNTEAFF
-	TRBJ1-5	TRBV6-6	CASRPGQSLQPQHF
few	TRBJ2-5	TRBV7-2	CASSLRGGEETQYF
-	TRBJ1-1	TRBV7-6	CASSSWTGVAFPEAFF
-	TRBJ1-1	TRBV7-2	CASAREQWNTEAFF
-	TRBJ2-7	TRBV19	CASSISGQGAFYEQYF
-	TRBJ2-1	TRBV29-1	CSVGRQGPYNEQFF
-	TRBJ2-3	TRBV19	CASRFTDTQYF
-	TRBJ1-4	TRBV6-1	CATFANEKLFF
-	TRBJ2-6	TRBV6-5	CASSGGPGANVLTF
once	TRBJ2-1	TRBV5-1	CASSLRTASHYNEQFF
-	TRBJ1-5	TRBV27	CASSFRGGDQPQHF
-	TRBJ2-5	TRBV27	CASSKGTGGWETQYF
-	TRBJ2-5	TRBV19	CASSSRMGGAQETQYF
-	TRBJ2-7	TRBV6-1	CAHREMGEQYF
few	TRBJ2-7	TRBV6-6	CASSYSMGRGNYEQYF
-	TRBJ1-6	TRBV9	CASSVTVGSPLHF
few	TRBJ2-1	TRBV19	CASSIGAINEQFF
-	TRBJ1-1	TRBV10-3	CAISERSEAFF
-	TRBJ2-7	TRBV4-1	CASSQELTSGSTYEQYF
-	TRBJ1-5	TRBV10-3	CAISDGFGAQPQHF
-	TRBJ2-2	TRBV19	CASSITPRPGELFF
-	TRBJ2-3	TRBV6-5	CASRVAGGIDTQYF